Presented here are 20 T cell receptor beta chains from one specimen sequenced in a study of blood T cell repertoires in COVID-19. Clones were sequenced by immunoSEQ multiplex PCR, and TCRdb holds only the in-frame ones, with some missing. The table records roughly 190,000 clones, roughly 91% of them present only once. The sample consisted of peripheral blood. The receptors here all came from a man in his forties with active or convalescent COVID-19.

The chain is built from TRBV7-9 and TRBJ2-3, with TRBD2 matching 8 bases. This CDR3 has 14 amino acids. Trimming at V came to 6 bases and at J to 4 bases, leaving 6 bases not matched to a gene. Germline loops: CDR1 SEHNR, CDR2 FQNEAQ (reference sequence). The CDR3 loop is CASRPGGPSDTQYF. In nucleotides, the CDR3 is TGTGCCAGCAGGCCGGGGGGGCCCTCAGATACGCAGTATTTT. The full variable domain, with the rest looked up from reference TRBV7-9 and TRBJ2-3, is DTGVSQNPRHKITKRGQNVTFRCDPISEHNRLYWYRQTLGQGPEFLTYFQNEAQLEKSRLLSDRFSAERPKGSFSTLEIQRTEQGDSAMYLCASRPGGPSDTQYFGPGTRLTVL.

The chain combines TRBV27 with TRBJ2-7, with 9 bases identical to TRBD1. The CDR3 is 17 residues long. The germline gives CDR1 MNHEY, CDR2 SMNVEV (reference sequence). J was trimmed by 1 base and V by 6 bases; bases with no gene match: 13. The CDR3 DNA follows: TGTGCCAGCAGAATGAGTCCCGGGACAGGGAAATCCTACGAGCAGTACTTC. Protein sequence: CASRMSPGTGKSYEQYF.

The rearrangement uses TRBV6-2 or TRBV6-3 and TRBJ1-2; 9 bases align to TRBD1. Per germline, CDR1 MNHEY and CDR2 SVGEGT. The CDR3 runs 14 residues. V gave up 4 bases and J gave up 6 bases; unmatched junction bases: 6. CDR3 nucleotide sequence: TGTGCCAGCAGTTTCTTGGGACAGGGTAATGGCTACACCTTC. Its protein is CASSFLGQGNGYTF.

V usage is TRBV13 and J usage is TRBJ2-1, with 7 bases lining up with TRBD2. CDR1 and CDR2 (germline): PRHDT, FYEKMQ (reference sequence). The CDR3 loop spans 16 amino acids. V was clipped by 0 bases and J by 2 bases; unmatched bases: 4. The CDR3 DNA sequence: TGTGCCAGCAGCTTAGGAGGGAGGGCCGCCTACAATGAGCAGTTCTTC. Residues: CASSLGGRAAYNEQFF. The full variable domain, its missing parts supplied by reference TRBV13 and TRBJ2-1, is AAGVIQSPRHLIKEKRETATLKCYPIPRHDTVYWYQQGPGQDPQFLISFYEKMQSDKGSIPDRFSAQQFSDYHSELNMSSLELGDSALYFCASSLGGRAAYNEQFFGPGTRLTVL.

V and J are TRBV7-2 and TRBJ2-3, with D possibly being TRBD1 (6 bases). Trimming took 3 bases from V and 5 from J, leaving 12 bases between them. Germline V CDR1 and CDR2: SGHTA, FQGNSA. The CDR3 has 14 amino acids. The DNA for the CDR3 is TGTGCCAGCAGCTTCAGGGACACTGGAGATACGCAGTATTTT. It specifies CASSFRDTGDTQYF. Combining the CDR3 with reference TRBV7-2 and TRBJ2-3 gives the whole variable domain GAGVSQSPSNKVTEKGKDVELRCDPISGHTALYWYRQSLGQGLEFLIYFQGNSAPDKSGLPSDRFSAERTGGSVSTLTIQRTQQEDSAVYLCASSFRDTGDTQYFGPGTRLTVL.

This rearrangement joins TRBV7-8 to TRBJ1-6; 8 bases agree with TRBD1. After removal of 4 bases from V and 9 bases from J, the junction contained 2 bases not matched to a gene. Per germline, CDR1 SGHVS and CDR2 FQNEAQ. This CDR3 region has 13 residues. The CDR3 coding sequence is TGTGCCAGCAGCTCGACAGGGGTTTCACCCCTCCACTTT. It is translated as CASSSTGVSPLHF.

This clone was counted a single time. V and J are TRBV6-1 and TRBJ1-1; 9 nucleotides agree with TRBD1. V shed 3 bases, J shed 5 bases, and the junction held 22 bases outside the gene matches. This CDR3 is built from 20 residues. The germline V gene has CDR1 MNHNS and CDR2 SASEGT. The CDR3 coding sequence is TGTGCCAGCAGTGAGTTTTTTGGGAGTCGACAGGGGGTAGGGGCGACTGAAGCTTTCTTT. It encodes CASSEFFGSRQGVGATEAFF.

This rearrangement joins TRBV5-6 to TRBJ1-2; no firm D call. Trimming removed 0 bases at V and 7 bases at J, with 16 bases between. CDR3 size: 15 residues. Germline CDR1 reads SGHDT; CDR2 reads YYEEEE. The CDR3 bases are TGTGCCAGCAGCTTGGGTGTATGGCGGGGAGGTGGCTACACCTTC. Translation: CASSLGVWRGGGYTF.

The chain carries TRBV28 and TRBJ1-1, with a possible D match to TRBD1 (5 bases). CDR1 and CDR2 from the germline V gene are MDHEN and SYDVKM. The CDR3 contains 13 residues. The germline V and J ends were trimmed by 3 bases and 4 bases, with 9 bases remaining between them. The DNA for the CDR3 is TGTGCCAGCAGTTTCAGGGAAGGCACTGAAGCTTTCTTT. It specifies CASSFREGTEAFF.

The chain combines TRBV10-3 with TRBJ1-2; the D is unclear. The ends were cut back, 0 bases at V and 4 bases at J, with 15 bases in the middle. Germline V lookup: CDR1 ENHRY, CDR2 SYGVKD. The CDR3 is 16 residues long. CDR3 residues: CAISESNGGGGYGYTF. The DNA for the CDR3 is TGTGCCATCAGTGAGTCTAATGGCGGCGGAGGCTATGGCTACACCTTC.

CDR3 protein: CATSDTDIEQFF. The CDR3 DNA reads as TGTGCCACCAGTGATACGGACATTGAGCAGTTCTTC. The genes are TRBV24-1 and TRBJ2-1, with D perhaps TRBD1 (5 bases). Per germline, CDR1 KGHDR and CDR2 SFDVKD. With 3 bases removed from V and 9 bases from J, the gap between germline ends came to 8 bases. This CDR3 is built from 12 residues.

The chain combines TRBV13 with TRBJ2-2, with 8 bases matching TRBD1. Germline V gene lookup returns CDR1 PRHDT and CDR2 FYEKMQ (reference sequence). The CDR3 extends over 14 amino acids. Germline trimming cut 8 bases from V and 7 bases from J; bases unmatched to any gene: 9. DNA for the CDR3: TGTGCCAGCGGGGTCAGGGGGCGAATCGGGGAGCTGTTTTTT. Amino acids: CASGVRGRIGELFF.

This chain connects TRBV6-6 to TRBJ2-7; D might be TRBD1 (5 bases). The CDR3 is 13 residues long. V gave up 2 bases and J gave up 6 bases, with 11 bases separating them. Germline CDR1 reads MNHNY; CDR2 reads SVGAGI (reference sequence). CDR3 amino acids: CASSYGTGAEQYF. CDR3 bases: TGTGCCAGCAGTTACGGAACTGGGGCCGAGCAGTACTTC.

The V and J genes are TRBV5-1 and TRBJ1-6, with no clear D. Between the trimmed V and J ends, which lost 1 base and 11 bases, there was a span of 16 bases. This CDR3 is 15 amino acids long. The germline CDR1 and CDR2 sequences are SGHRS and YFSETQ. This CDR3 is CASSLSGSRETPLHF. CDR3 coding DNA: TGCGCCAGCAGCTTGTCGGGGTCCCGGGAAACACCCCTCCACTTT. The complete variable domain, with remaining parts taken from reference TRBV5-1 and TRBJ1-6, reads KAGVTQTPRYLIKTRGQQVTLSCSPISGHRSVSWYQQTPGQGLQFLFEYFSETQRNKGNFPGRFSGRQFSNSRSEMNVSTLELGDSALYLCASSLSGSRETPLHFGNGTRLTVT.

The J gene is TRBJ1-5, the V gene TRBV6-1; a possible D gene is TRBD1 (5 bases). The V gene lost 2 bases and the J gene lost 1 base, with 12 bases spanning the gap. The length of the CDR3 is 16 residues. Germline lookup yields CDR1 MNHNS and CDR2 SASEGT. The CDR3 sequence: CASSEPQGLSNQPQHF. Here the CDR3 DNA reads TGTGCCAGCAGTGAACCGCAGGGTCTAAGCAATCAGCCCCAGCATTTT.

This chain connects TRBV25-1 to TRBJ2-7, with D possibly being TRBD2 (5 bases). The germline gives CDR1 MGHDK, CDR2 SYGVNS. The ends were cut back, 5 bases at V and 3 bases at J, with 8 bases in the middle. The CDR3 runs to 12 residues. The CDR3 region has the DNA TGTGCCAGCAGTCGGGATAGCTACGAGCAGTACTTC. Its translation is CASSRDSYEQYF.

The V gene is TRBV30, the J gene TRBJ2-7; D perhaps matches TRBD2 (6 bases). Germline CDR1 and CDR2: GTSNPN and SVGIG (reference sequence). The CDR3 sequence is 13 residues long. Deletions cut 3 bases from V and 2 bases from J, with 11 bases between. The CDR3 here is CAWSAGITYEQYF. The CDR3 DNA reads as TGTGCCTGGAGCGCGGGGATTACCTACGAGCAGTACTTC.

The gene calls are TRBV5-1 and TRBJ1-4; TRBD1 agrees at 10 bases. CDR1 is SGHRS, CDR2 YFSETQ, per germline. There are 15 residues in the CDR3. J lost 6 bases, V lost 4 bases, and 6 bases had no gene match. CDR3 DNA sequence: TGCGCCAGCAGCCCAGGGGACAGGGGATATGAAAAACTGTTTTTT. Protein: CASSPGDRGYEKLFF.

The V and J genes are TRBV24-1 and TRBJ2-7; 14 bases align to TRBD2. V shed 5 bases and J 4 bases; nucleotides not matched to a gene: 6. Germline values: CDR1 KGHDR, CDR2 SFDVKD. This CDR3 contains 16 residues. CDR3 amino acids: CATSGGTSGSLYEQYF. The DNA for the CDR3 is TGTGCCACCAGTGGCGGGACTAGCGGGAGCCTGTACGAGCAGTACTTC.

The chain couples TRBV6-4 to TRBJ1-5, with D uncertain. The germline V gene encodes CDR1 MRHNA and CDR2 SNTAGT. V gave up 4 bases and J gave up 3 bases, with 7 bases separating them. The CDR3 runs 13 residues. The CDR3 loop is CASSASNNQPQHF. Written as DNA, the CDR3 is TGTGCCAGCAGTGCCTCTAACAATCAGCCCCAGCATTTT.